This T cell receptor (beta chain) was retrieved from a study of shared clonotypes between healthy human individuals. Study context: The composition of the donors was a couple of women and a few men aged 18 to 49.

In germline, CDR1 is MGHRA, CDR2 YSYEKL. The CDR3 is 13 residues long. The germline V and J ends were trimmed by 5 bases and 3 bases, with 11 bases remaining between them. Assay used: immunoSEQ multiplex PCR; TCRdb lists only in-frame clones, some missing. The sample yields millions of clones, about 94% seen once. A word on this clone: Its specificity is unknown.

Study-wide results and limits: Donors were few, which limited the genetic and exposure-history diversity represented. The generation probabilities recorded for non-shared clonotypes fell below those of clonotypes shared by all four donors. A handful of donors showed sharing of about 5.5% of naive CD4 clonotypes.

Only CD45RO-negative cells positively selected for CCR7 counted as naive CD8 cells, so terminally differentiated effector memory CD45RA+ cells were excluded. This TCR came from a man aged 18 to 35 in good health. Sequencing input: naive CD8+ T cells sorted from blood. This rearrangement joins TRBV4-1 to TRBJ2-7; possible D gene TRBD2, 5 bases. CDR3 amino acids: CASSNVGIYEQYF. The CDR3 nucleotides are TGCGCCAGCAGCAACGTCGGGATCTACGAGCAGTACTTC.